This entry lists 18 T cell receptor beta chains sequenced from one sample in a study of T-cell memory formation after mild COVID-19. TCRdb reprocessed the 5' RACE reads with MiXCR, giving one entry per CDR3 protein. The data hold about half a million distinct CDR3 sequences, with roughly 18% observed a single time. Sequenced material: PBMCs or a T cell subset sorted from them (not recorded which). The receptors come from an adult woman who had mild COVID-19 (a few samples of this study predate the infection). Cell type and time point are not known.

The chain recombines TRBV7-6 with TRBJ2-1; the match to TRBD2 covers 13 bases. Trimming took 1 base from V and 4 from J; bases not matched to a gene: 1. The V gene's germline CDR1 is SGHVS and CDR2 FNYEAQ. The CDR3 spans 16 residues. The CDR3 reads CASSLETSGGYNEQFF. DNA for the CDR3: TGTGCCAGCAGCTTAGAGACTAGCGGGGGGTACAATGAGCAGTTCTTC.

This sequence joins TRBV12-3 or TRBV12-4 and TRBJ2-7, with D possibly TRBD1 on 6 matching bases. Deletions cut 0 bases from V and 4 bases from J, with 13 bases between. This CDR3 is 15 amino acids long. CDR3 in amino acids: CASSLASQGKYEQYF. The CDR3 DNA follows: TGTGCCAGCAGTTTAGCGAGTCAGGGGAAGTACGAGCAGTACTTC.

This clonotype showed up just a few times. J is TRBJ2-7 and V is TRBV7-9; possibly TRBD1 for D (6 bases). The CDR3 consists of 13 residues. Germline values: CDR1 SEHNR, CDR2 FQNEAQ (reference sequence). V was clipped by 4 bases and J by 1 base, with 8 bases between them. CDR3 in amino acids: CASSYRESYEQYF. The CDR3 coding sequence is TGTGCCAGCAGCTACAGGGAATCCTACGAGCAGTACTTC. Using reference TRBV7-9 and TRBJ2-7 for the parts outside the CDR3, the full variable domain is DTGVSQNPRHKITKRGQNVTFRCDPISEHNRLYWYRQTLGQGPEFLTYFQNEAQLEKSRLLSDRFSAERPKGSFSTLEIQRTEQGDSAMYLCASSYRESYEQYFGPGTRLTVT.

The chain joins TRBV20-1 to TRBJ2-7; 9 nucleotides align to TRBD1. CDR3 length: 15 residues. V shed 4 bases, J shed 3 bases, and the junction held 10 bases outside the gene matches. Germline loops: CDR1 DFQATT, CDR2 SNEGSKA (reference sequence). The CDR3 DNA is TGCAGTGCTATTAAACGGGACAGGGCCTACTACGAGCAGTACTTC. Residues: CSAIKRDRAYYEQYF.

This clonotype was seen only a few times. This chain uses TRBV18 with TRBJ1-1; D gene unclear. V was trimmed by 3 bases and J by 0 bases, leaving 17 bases between them. There are 17 residues in the CDR3. The germline V gene has CDR1 KGHSH and CDR2 LQKENI. CDR3: CASSPGEQLGLNTEAFF. The CDR3 region has the DNA TGTGCCAGCTCACCCGGAGAACAATTAGGATTGAACACTGAAGCTTTCTTT.

The rearrangement joins TRBV12-3 or TRBV12-4 to TRBJ2-3, with D unresolved. This CDR3 has 13 residues. V dropped 5 bases and J dropped 3 bases, with 9 bases sitting between them. The chain's CDR3 is CASSADWTDTQYF. The CDR3 region has the DNA TGTGCCAGCAGTGCCGACTGGACAGATACGCAGTATTTT.

The sample holds a few counts of this clonotype. The chain joins TRBV20-1 to TRBJ2-1; the D gene could be TRBD1 or TRBD2 (5 bases each). The germline CDR1 and CDR2 sequences are DFQATT and SNEGSKA (reference sequence). Between the trimmed V and J ends, which lost 6 bases and 8 bases, there was a span of 14 bases. There are 12 residues in the CDR3. CDR3 in amino acids: CSARAGNHEQFF. CDR3 nucleotides: TGCAGTGCCAGGGCCGGGAACCATGAGCAGTTCTTC.

This clonotype has just a few counts. This rearrangement joins TRBV12-3 or TRBV12-4 to TRBJ2-5; unclear D gene. Trimming shortened V by 6 bases and J by 5 bases, and 19 bases separated the two germline ends. This CDR3 has 15 amino acids. The CDR3 loop is CASSPLSVLGETQYF. The CDR3 DNA is TGTGCCAGCAGCCCTCTGAGCGTTTTAGGGGAGACCCAGTACTTC.

This clonotype was detected only a few times. CDR3 sequence: CATKWDSSYNSPLHF. CDR3 DNA sequence: TGTGCCACCAAATGGGATAGCTCCTATAATTCACCCCTCCACTTT. The V gene is TRBV27, the J gene TRBJ1-6; no definite D call. V was pared by 10 bases and J by 0 bases, with 13 bases between. Germline CDR1 and CDR2: MNHEY and SMNVEV (reference sequence). CDR3 length: 15 residues.

The chain links TRBV14 to TRBJ1-2; D gene uncertain. Trimming pared 2 bases from V and 5 bases from J, leaving 15 bases between. The CDR3 sequence is 15 residues long. Germline CDR1 reads SGHDN; CDR2 reads FVKESK. CDR3 amino acids: CASSQLPTKGYGYTF. CDR3 DNA sequence: TGTGCCAGCAGCCAACTACCGACAAAAGGATATGGCTACACCTTC.

The chain joins TRBV24-1 to TRBJ2-1, with D maybe TRBD2 (6 bases). In germline, CDR1 is KGHDR, CDR2 SFDVKD. The CDR3 spans 15 residues. V was cut by 7 bases and J by 9 bases, with 21 bases left in between. CDR3 loop: CATSDVSGPTSEQFF. CDR3 sequence (DNA): TGTGCCACCAGCGACGTTAGCGGCCCAACCAGTGAGCAGTTCTTC.

The rearrangement joins TRBV20-1 to TRBJ2-2, with 8 bases aligning to TRBD2. The CDR3 totals 15 residues. The V gene's germline CDR1 is DFQATT and CDR2 SNEGSKA (reference sequence). After removal of 3 bases from V and 5 bases from J, the junction contained 8 bases not matched to a gene. DNA for the CDR3: TGCAGTGCTAGGCCGAGCGGGAGAGGGACCGGGGAGCTGTTTTTT. Translated: CSARPSGRGTGELFF.

This clonotype occurred a few times. V gene TRBV7-6 combines with J gene TRBJ2-1; 12 bases match TRBD2. Trimming at V came to 6 bases and at J to 0 bases, leaving 9 bases not matched to a gene. This CDR3 contains 18 residues. The germline V gene encodes CDR1 SGHVS and CDR2 FNYEAQ. The chain's CDR3 is CASRSATSGGSSYNEQFF. The CDR3 bases are TGTGCCAGCAGATCCGCTACTAGCGGGGGGAGCTCCTACAATGAGCAGTTCTTC.

This clonotype was picked up a small number of times. The gene calls are TRBV24-1 and TRBJ1-2; possibly TRBD1 for D (6 bases). Between the trimmed V and J ends, which lost 5 bases and 3 bases, there was a span of 12 bases. This CDR3 is 14 amino acids long. Germline V CDR1 and CDR2: KGHDR, SFDVKD. CDR3 sequence reads: CATSARGGDYGYTF. The CDR3 nucleotides are TGTGCCACCAGTGCCAGGGGAGGCGACTATGGCTACACCTTC.

This clonotype has ten or more counts. The genes are TRBV7-3 and TRBJ2-1; D call uncertain. The V end was cut by 2 bases, the J end by 5 bases, with 4 bases between. This CDR3 spans 12 amino acids. Germline V gives CDR1 SGHTA, CDR2 FQGTGA. CDR3: CASSLGNNEQFF. CDR3 bases: TGTGCCAGCAGCTTAGGGAACAATGAGCAGTTCTTC. The whole variable domain, remainder taken from reference TRBV7-3 and TRBJ2-1, is GAGVSQTPSNKVTEKGKYVELRCDPISGHTALYWYRQSLGQGPEFLIYFQGTGAADDSGLPNDRFFAVRPEGSVSTLKIQRTERGDSAVYLCASSLGNNEQFFGPGTRLTVL.

The V gene is TRBV20-1, the J gene TRBJ2-1, with a weak D call TRBD2 (6 bases). CDR1 and CDR2 from the germline V gene are DFQATT and SNEGSKA (reference sequence). V lost 6 bases and J 7 bases, leaving 19 bases between the germline ends. The CDR3 is made up of 14 amino acids. The CDR3 sequence: CSAWGGARGNEQFF. The CDR3 nucleotides are TGCAGTGCCTGGGGCGGGGCCCGGGGGAATGAGCAGTTCTTC.

The chain employs TRBV20-1 and TRBJ2-5; 10 nucleotides align to TRBD2. CDR3 length: 14 amino acids. The germline V gene encodes CDR1 DFQATT and CDR2 SNEGSKA (reference sequence). Trimming at V came to 8 bases and at J to 4 bases, leaving 10 bases not matched to a gene. The CDR3 bases are TGCAGTCCCCACGCCGGACTAGCGGCAGAGACCCAGTACTTC. Residues: CSPHAGLAAETQYF.

The V and J genes are TRBV20-1 and TRBJ2-3, with unresolved D. The germline V gene has CDR1 DFQATT and CDR2 SNEGSKA (reference sequence). The length of the CDR3 is 17 residues. V was cut by 1 base and J by 0 bases, with 17 bases left in between. The CDR3 protein is CSARVTLIAHSTDTQYF. CDR3 nucleotide sequence: TGCAGTGCTAGAGTTACTCTCATCGCCCATAGCACAGATACGCAGTATTTT.